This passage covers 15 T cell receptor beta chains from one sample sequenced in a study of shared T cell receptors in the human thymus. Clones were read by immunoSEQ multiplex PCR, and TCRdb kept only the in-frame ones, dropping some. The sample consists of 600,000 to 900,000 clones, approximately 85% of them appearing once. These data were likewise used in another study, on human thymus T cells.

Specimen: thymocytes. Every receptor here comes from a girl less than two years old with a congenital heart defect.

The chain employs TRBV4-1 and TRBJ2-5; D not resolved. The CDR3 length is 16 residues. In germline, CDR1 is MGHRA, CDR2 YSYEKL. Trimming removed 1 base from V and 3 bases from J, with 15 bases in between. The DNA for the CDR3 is TGCGCCAGCAGCCAAGTCTCGTGGCAGATAAAAGAGACCCAGTACTTC. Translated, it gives CASSQVSWQIKETQYF.

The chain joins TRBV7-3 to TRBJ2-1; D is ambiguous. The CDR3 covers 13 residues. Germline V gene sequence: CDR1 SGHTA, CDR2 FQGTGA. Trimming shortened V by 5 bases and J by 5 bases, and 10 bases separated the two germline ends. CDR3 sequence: CASSVTHNNEQFF. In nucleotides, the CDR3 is TGTGCCAGCAGCGTTACTCATAACAATGAGCAGTTCTTC.

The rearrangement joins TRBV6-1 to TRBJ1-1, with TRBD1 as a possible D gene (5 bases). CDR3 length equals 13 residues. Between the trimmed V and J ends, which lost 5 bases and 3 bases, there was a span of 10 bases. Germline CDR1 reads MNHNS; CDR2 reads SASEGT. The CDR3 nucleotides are TGTGCCAGCAGTATCAGGGTTGACACTGAAGCTTTCTTT. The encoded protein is CASSIRVDTEAFF.

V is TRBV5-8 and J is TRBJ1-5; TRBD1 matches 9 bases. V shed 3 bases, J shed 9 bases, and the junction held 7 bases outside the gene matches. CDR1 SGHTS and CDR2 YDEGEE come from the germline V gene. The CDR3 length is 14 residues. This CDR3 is CASSSDRGWVPQHF. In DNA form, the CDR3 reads TGTGCCAGCAGCTCCGACAGGGGGTGGGTGCCCCAGCATTTT.

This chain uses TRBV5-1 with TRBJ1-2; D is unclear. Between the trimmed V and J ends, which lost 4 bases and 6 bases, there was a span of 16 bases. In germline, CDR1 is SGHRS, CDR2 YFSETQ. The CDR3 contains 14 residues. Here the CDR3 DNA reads TGCGCCAGCAGCACCATCGGGGAACCTCATGGCTACACCTTC. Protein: CASSTIGEPHGYTF. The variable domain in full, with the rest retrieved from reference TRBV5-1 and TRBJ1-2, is KAGVTQTPRYLIKTRGQQVTLSCSPISGHRSVSWYQQTPGQGLQFLFEYFSETQRNKGNFPGRFSGRQFSNSRSEMNVSTLELGDSALYLCASSTIGEPHGYTFGSGTRLTVV.

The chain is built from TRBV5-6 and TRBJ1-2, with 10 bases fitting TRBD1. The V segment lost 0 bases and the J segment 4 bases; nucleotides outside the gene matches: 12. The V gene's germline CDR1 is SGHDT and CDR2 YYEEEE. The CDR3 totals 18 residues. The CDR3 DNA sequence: TGTGCCAGCAGCTTGGGTCCGGACAGGGGGGATGGAAGCTATGGCTACACCTTC. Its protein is CASSLGPDRGDGSYGYTF.

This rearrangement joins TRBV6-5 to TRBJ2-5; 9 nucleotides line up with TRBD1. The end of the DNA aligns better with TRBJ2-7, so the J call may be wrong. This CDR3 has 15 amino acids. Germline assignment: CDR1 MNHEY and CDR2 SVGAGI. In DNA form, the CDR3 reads TGTGCCAGCAGTAAGGGACAGGGTAGCTCCTACGAGCAGTACTTC. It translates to CASSKGQGSSYEQYF.

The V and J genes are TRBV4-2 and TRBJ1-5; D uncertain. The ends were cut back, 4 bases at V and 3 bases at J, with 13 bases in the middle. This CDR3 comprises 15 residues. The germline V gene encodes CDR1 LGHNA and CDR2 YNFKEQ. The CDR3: CASSLVGRNNQPQHF. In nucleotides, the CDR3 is TGTGCCAGCAGCCTTGTGGGCAGAAACAATCAGCCCCAGCATTTT.

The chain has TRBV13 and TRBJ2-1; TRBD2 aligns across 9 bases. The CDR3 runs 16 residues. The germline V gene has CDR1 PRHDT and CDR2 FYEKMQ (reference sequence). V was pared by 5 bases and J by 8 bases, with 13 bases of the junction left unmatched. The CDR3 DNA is TGTGCCAGCAGCAAGAAAGCAGCGGGGGGCGTCGATGAGCAGTTCTTC. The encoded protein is CASSKKAAGGVDEQFF.

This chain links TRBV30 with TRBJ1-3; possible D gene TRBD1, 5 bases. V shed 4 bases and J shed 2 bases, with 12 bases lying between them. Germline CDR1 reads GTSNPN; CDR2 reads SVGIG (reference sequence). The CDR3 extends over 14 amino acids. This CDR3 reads CAWMAPGAGNTIYF. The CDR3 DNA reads TGTGCCTGGATGGCCCCGGGGGCTGGAAACACCATATATTTT.

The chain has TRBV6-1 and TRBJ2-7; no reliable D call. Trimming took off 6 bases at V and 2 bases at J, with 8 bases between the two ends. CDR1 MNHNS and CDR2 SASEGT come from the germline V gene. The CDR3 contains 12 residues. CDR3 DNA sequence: TGTGCCAGCAGAACGACACCCTACGAGCAGTACTTC. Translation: CASRTTPYEQYF.

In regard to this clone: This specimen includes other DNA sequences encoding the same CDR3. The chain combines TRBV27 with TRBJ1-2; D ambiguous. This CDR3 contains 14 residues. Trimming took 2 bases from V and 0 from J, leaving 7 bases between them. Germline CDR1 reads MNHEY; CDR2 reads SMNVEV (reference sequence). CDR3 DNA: TGTGCCAGCAGTTTAAGCGGAGCTAACTATGGCTACACCTTC. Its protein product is CASSLSGANYGYTF.

The CDR3: CASSLSGVAYNEQFF. CDR3 nucleotide sequence: TGTGCCAGCAGTTTAAGCGGGGTGGCCTACAATGAGCAGTTCTTC. This chain connects TRBV28 to TRBJ2-1; 7 bases match TRBD2. The germline CDR1 and CDR2 sequences are MDHEN and SYDVKM. J was trimmed by 2 bases and V by 2 bases; bases with no gene match: 3. The CDR3 is 15 residues long. The full variable domain, its missing parts supplied by reference TRBV28 and TRBJ2-1, is DVKVTQSSRYLVKRTGEKVFLECVQDMDHENMFWYRQDPGLGLRLIYFSYDVKMKEKGDIPEGYSVSREKKERFSLILESASTNQTSMYLCASSLSGVAYNEQFFGPGTRLTVL.

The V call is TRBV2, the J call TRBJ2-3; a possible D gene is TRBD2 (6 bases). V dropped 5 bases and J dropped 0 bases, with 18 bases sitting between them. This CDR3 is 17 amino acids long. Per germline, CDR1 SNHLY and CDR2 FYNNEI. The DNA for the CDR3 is TGTGCCAGCAGTCCAGGGAGGTTTTTCCTAAGCACAGATACGCAGTATTTT. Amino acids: CASSPGRFFLSTDTQYF.

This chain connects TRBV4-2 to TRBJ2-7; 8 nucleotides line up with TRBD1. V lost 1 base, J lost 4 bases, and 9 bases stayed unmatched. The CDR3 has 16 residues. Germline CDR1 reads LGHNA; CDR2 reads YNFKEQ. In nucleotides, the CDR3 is TGTGCCAGCAGCCAAGCCCGACAGGGGCCGTTTTACGAGCAGTACTTC. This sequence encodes CASSQARQGPFYEQYF.